In this sample, the clone carrying this T cell receptor (beta chain) turned up once. The antigen is unknown. This specimen comes from a study of pediatric ulcerative colitis. During colonoscopy, one to two rectal pinch biopsies were collected. Study-level findings and limits: Blood-rectal clonal overlap within each person was significantly higher in ulcerative colitis patients than controls. All ulcerative colitis patients, but no controls, carried a couple of rectal clonotypes.

Sequencing depth was up to 500,000 reads per sample. The method was immunoSEQ multiplex PCR; TCRdb's version includes in-frame clones alone and lacks a portion of them. The top ten hold around 0.96% of the sample, which has 30,000 to 40,000 clones, about 81% seen once. Material: gut tissue. The origin of this receptor is a boy younger than 18 with mild ulcerative colitis.

CDR3 loop: CASSLGQGGDNSPLHF. The CDR3 bases are TGTGCCAGCAGTTTAGGGCAGGGAGGGGATAATTCACCCCTCCACTTT. The chain uses TRBV27 and TRBJ1-6, with D possibly being TRBD1 (5 bases). There are 16 residues in the CDR3. V was pared by 2 bases and J by 5 bases, with 13 bases between. Germline V gene data show CDR1 as MNHEY and CDR2 as SMNVEV (reference sequence).